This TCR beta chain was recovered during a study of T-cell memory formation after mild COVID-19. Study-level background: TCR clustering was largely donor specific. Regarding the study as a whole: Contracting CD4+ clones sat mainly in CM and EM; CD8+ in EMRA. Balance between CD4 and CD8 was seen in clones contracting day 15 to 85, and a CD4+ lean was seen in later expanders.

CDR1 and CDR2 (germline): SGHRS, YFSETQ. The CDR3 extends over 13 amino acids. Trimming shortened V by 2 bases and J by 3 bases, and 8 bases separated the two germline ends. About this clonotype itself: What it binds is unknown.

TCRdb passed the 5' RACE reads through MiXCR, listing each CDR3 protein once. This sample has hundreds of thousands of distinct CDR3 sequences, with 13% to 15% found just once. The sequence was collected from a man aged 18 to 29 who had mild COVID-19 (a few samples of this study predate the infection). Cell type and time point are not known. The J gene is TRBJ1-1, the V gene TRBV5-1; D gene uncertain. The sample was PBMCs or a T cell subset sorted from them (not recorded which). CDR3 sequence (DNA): TGCGCCAGCAGCTTTCGGGGTCACACTGAAGCTTTCTTT. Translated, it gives CASSFRGHTEAFF. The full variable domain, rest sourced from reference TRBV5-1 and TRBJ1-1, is KAGVTQTPRYLIKTRGQQVTLSCSPISGHRSVSWYQQTPGQGLQFLFEYFSETQRNKGNFPGRFSGRQFSNSRSEMNVSTLELGDSALYLCASSFRGHTEAFFGQGTRLTVV.